One and the same sample provided the 29 T cell receptor beta chains below, sequenced in a study of long-term antiretroviral therapy in people with HIV (dated by TCRdb to between 2022 and 2023). The immunoSEQ hsTCRB v3.0 assay was used at survey level resolution for TRB variable region sequencing. TCRdb's version of the immuneACCESS table is confined to in-frame rearrangements and falls short of the full clone set. An unresolved V gene accounts for under half of the shortfall where checked; the remainder is of unknown origin. Here the sample has approximately 17,000 clones; around nine tenths occur a single time. The ten largest clones take up 12% of the sample. Sequences were derived from unsorted PBMCs, sampled 0.7 years before starting antiretroviral therapy. These receptor sequences come from a man between 45 and 60 years old with HIV.

A single count supports this clone. The rearrangement links TRBV5-1 to TRBJ2-4; 8 positions agree with TRBD1. Looked up from germline, CDR1 is SGHRS and CDR2 is YFSETQ. V dropped 0 bases and J dropped 4; count of bases not matched to a gene: 12. The CDR3 covers 18 residues. As DNA, the CDR3 is TGCGCCAGCAGCTTGGGCAGGGGGCGTACATACAATAAAAACATTCAGTACTTC. Its protein product is CASSLGRGRTYNKNIQYF.

V gene TRBV11-2 combines with J gene TRBJ2-7; the D call may be TRBD1 or TRBD2 (5 bases each). Germline V gives CDR1 SGHAT, CDR2 FQNNGV. The CDR3 contains 15 residues. V lost 6 bases and J 0 bases, leaving 15 bases between the germline ends. The CDR3 spells CASRSPGRRSYEQYF. The CDR3 region has the DNA TGTGCCAGCAGATCGCCGGGACGCCGCTCCTACGAGCAGTACTTC.

V and J are TRBV9 and TRBJ2-7; 8 nucleotides align to TRBD1. CDR3 length equals 15 residues. The germline V gene encodes CDR1 SGDLS and CDR2 YYNGEE. J was trimmed by 7 bases and V by 2 bases; bases with no gene match: 11. CDR3 DNA: TGTGCCAGCAGCGTTTACCGGGACAGGACGGATGAGCAGTACTTC. Encoded protein: CASSVYRDRTDEQYF.

The table lists this clone with a few counts. The chain uses TRBV5-1 and TRBJ1-5, with TRBD1 identical over 7 bases. The ends lost 4 bases at V and 7 bases at J; junction bases unmatched: 8. The CDR3 is 14 residues long. Germline loops: CDR1 SGHRS, CDR2 YFSETQ. The DNA of the CDR3 is TGCGCCAGCAGCCTGGGGACAGAGGGACAGCCCCAGCATTTT. This gives the protein CASSLGTEGQPQHF. Full variable domain (remainder filled in from reference TRBV5-1 and TRBJ1-5): KAGVTQTPRYLIKTRGQQVTLSCSPISGHRSVSWYQQTPGQGLQFLFEYFSETQRNKGNFPGRFSGRQFSNSRSEMNVSTLELGDSALYLCASSLGTEGQPQHFGDGTRLSIL.

The J gene is TRBJ1-1, the V gene TRBV7-9; no firm D call. With 7 bases removed from V and 3 bases from J, the gap between germline ends came to 12 bases. Germline CDR1 reads SEHNR; CDR2 reads FQNEAQ (reference sequence). The CDR3 runs to 13 residues. The CDR3 DNA reads as TGTGCCAGCACCTCGCCGGGGTACACTGAAGCTTTCTTT. Translating gives CASTSPGYTEAFF.

The rearrangement links TRBV27 to TRBJ1-2, with a tentative D call TRBD1 (5 bases). The CDR3 is 14 residues long. V lost 2 bases and J lost 5, with 12 bases in between. Germline V CDR1 and CDR2: MNHEY, SMNVEV (reference sequence). CDR3 loop: CASSLRGELYGYTF. The CDR3 bases are TGTGCCAGCAGTTTAAGGGGAGAATTGTATGGCTACACCTTC.

The chain recombines TRBV28 with TRBJ2-5; 8 bases are a match to TRBD1. CDR3 length: 13 amino acids. Germline CDR1 is MDHEN and CDR2 is SYDVKM. V trimming: 8 bases; J trimming: 5 bases; junction bases outside the gene matches: 7. The DNA of the CDR3 is TGTGCCAGCGACTCCAGGGGGCCTGAGACCCAGTACTTC. The encoded protein is CASDSRGPETQYF.

The V gene is TRBV30, the J gene TRBJ2-7; D is possibly TRBD2 (5 bases). Germline CDR1 is GTSNPN and CDR2 is SVGIG (reference sequence). The CDR3 is made up of 15 amino acids. V was trimmed by 0 bases and J by 3 bases, leaving 15 bases between them. The CDR3 loop is CAWSVPSGLFYEQYF. The CDR3 DNA sequence: TGTGCCTGGAGTGTACCGTCGGGGTTATTCTACGAGCAGTACTTC. Combining the CDR3 with reference TRBV30 and TRBJ2-7 gives the whole variable domain SQTIHQWPATLVQPVGSPLSLECTVEGTSNPNLYWYRQAAGRGLQLLFYSVGIGQISSEVPQNLSASRPQDRQFILSSKKLLLSDSGFYLCAWSVPSGLFYEQYFGPGTRLTVT.

This clone was recorded once. The chain recombines TRBV5-1 with TRBJ1-5; D is uncertain. Germline CDR1 is SGHRS and CDR2 is YFSETQ. The V and J ends lost 0 bases and 5 bases respectively, with 6 bases between them. This CDR3 comprises 13 residues. The CDR3 is CASSLAGDQPQHF. The CDR3 DNA sequence: TGCGCCAGCAGCTTGGCCGGAGATCAGCCCCAGCATTTT.

This chain uses TRBV5-5 with TRBJ2-1; no definite D call. Looked up from germline, CDR1 is SGHKS and CDR2 is YYEKEE (reference sequence). The CDR3 spans 12 residues. Trimming cost V 6 bases and J 0 bases, with 4 bases left between them. The CDR3 loop is CASTGSYNEQFF. CDR3 nucleotide sequence: TGTGCCAGCACAGGCTCCTACAATGAGCAGTTCTTC.

The J gene is TRBJ1-5, the V gene TRBV7-9; 8 bases fit TRBD1. CDR3 length: 18 amino acids. Germline CDR1 SEHNR, CDR2 FQNEAQ (reference sequence). V dropped 1 base and J dropped 4; count of bases not matched to a gene: 12. The CDR3 bases are TGTGCCAGCAGCTTAGGGACAGGGTTTTTGGGGCCAAATCAGCCCCAGCATTTT. Protein product: CASSLGTGFLGPNQPQHF.

This clone has just one count. This rearrangement joins TRBV18 to TRBJ2-4, with unresolved D. The CDR3 runs to 15 residues. The V end was cut by 5 bases, the J end by 2 bases, with 13 bases between. Germline V gene sequence: CDR1 KGHSH, CDR2 LQKENI. The DNA for the CDR3 is TGTGCCAGCTCATCGGGTCACGATCCCAAAAACATTCAGTACTTC. Protein: CASSSGHDPKNIQYF.

The gene calls are TRBV5-1 and TRBJ1-3; D uncertain. V was clipped by 6 bases and J by 2 bases, with 9 bases between them. This CDR3 comprises 13 residues. Germline lookup yields CDR1 SGHRS and CDR2 YFSETQ. The CDR3 loop reads CASMRETGNTIYF. DNA for the CDR3: TGCGCCAGCATGAGGGAAACTGGAAACACCATATATTTT.

V and J are TRBV10-2 and TRBJ2-7; possible D gene TRBD2, 6 bases. V gave up 6 bases and J gave up 0 bases, with 12 bases separating them. Per the germline V gene, CDR1 is WSHSY and CDR2 is SAAADI. The CDR3 is 14 residues long. CDR3: CASRPPGGSYEQYF. The DNA for the CDR3 is TGCGCCAGCAGACCCCCCGGGGGCTCCTACGAGCAGTACTTC.

The V call is TRBV27, the J call TRBJ2-5, with 9 bases identical to TRBD1. The CDR3 spans 16 residues. V lost 5 bases and J lost 5; bases outside the gene matches: 12. CDR1 MNHEY and CDR2 SMNVEV come from the germline V gene (reference sequence). The CDR3 sequence: CASSIAGTGIAETQYF. As DNA, the CDR3 is TGTGCCAGCAGTATCGCCGGGACAGGGATTGCGGAGACCCAGTACTTC.

V is TRBV13 and J is TRBJ2-5; 10 bases map to TRBD2. Germline loops: CDR1 PRHDT, CDR2 FYEKMQ (reference sequence). V was clipped by 1 base and J by 5 bases; unmatched bases: 7. The CDR3 has 16 amino acids. CDR3 bases: TGTGCCAGCAGCTTAGCTCTAGCGGGAGCAGGGGAGACCCAGTACTTC. Translation: CASSLALAGAGETQYF.

The V and J genes are TRBV6-4 and TRBJ1-2; D call uncertain. The CDR3 spans 15 residues. V was shortened by 2 bases and J by 2 bases, with 12 bases between the two germline ends. Germline V gene lookup returns CDR1 MRHNA and CDR2 SNTAGT. Here the CDR3 DNA reads TGTGCCAGCAGTGACCCCGGCCGGGGAAACTATGGCTACACCTTC. Translation: CASSDPGRGNYGYTF.

This chain joins TRBV28 and TRBJ1-4; the D gene is possibly TRBD1 (5 bases). Germline CDR1 is MDHEN and CDR2 is SYDVKM. The CDR3 is 14 amino acids. Trimming removed 3 bases from V and 6 bases from J, with 11 bases in between. CDR3 protein: CASSFRGRYEKLFF. Here the CDR3 DNA reads TGTGCCAGCAGTTTTAGGGGCAGGTATGAAAAACTGTTTTTT.

The chain employs TRBV29-1 and TRBJ1-5, with 7 bases fitting TRBD1. J lost 4 bases, V lost 6 bases, and 6 bases had no gene match. There are 13 residues in the CDR3. In germline, CDR1 is SQVTM, CDR2 ANQGSEA. CDR3 DNA sequence: TGCAGCGTCCGGGACAGCCCGAATCAGCCCCAGCATTTT. This translates into CSVRDSPNQPQHF.

This chain uses TRBV19 with TRBJ2-1, with D possibly being TRBD1 or TRBD2 (5 bases each). This CDR3 has 15 residues. The germline CDR1 and CDR2 sequences are LNHDA and SQIVND (reference sequence). The V gene lost 6 bases and the J gene lost 0 bases, with 12 bases spanning the gap. CDR3 residues: CASRLWDDSYNEQFF. The CDR3, as DNA: TGTGCCAGTAGGTTGTGGGACGACTCCTACAATGAGCAGTTCTTC.

The gene calls are TRBV18 and TRBJ1-5, with TRBD1 matching 7 bases. The CDR3 runs to 15 residues. The germline gives CDR1 KGHSH, CDR2 LQKENI. V shed 3 bases and J 5 bases; nucleotides not matched to a gene: 7. CDR3 DNA: TGTGCCAGCTCACCTTCCGGACAGGAGGATCAGCCCCAGCATTTT. It is translated as CASSPSGQEDQPQHF.

Only one count was recorded for this clone. The chain recombines TRBV10-2 with TRBJ1-1, with D possibly TRBD1 on 6 matching bases. Germline CDR1 WSHSY, CDR2 SAAADI. V shed 3 bases and J shed 7 bases, with 12 bases lying between them. The CDR3 is made up of 13 amino acids. The CDR3 region is CASSDSGTYEAFF. For the CDR3, the DNA is TGCGCCAGCAGTGACTCCGGGACATATGAAGCTTTCTTT.

This chain connects TRBV30 to TRBJ1-1, with 8 positions matching TRBD1. Losses at the gene ends were 3 bases for V and 5 bases for J; bases not matched to a gene: 11. Germline loops: CDR1 GTSNPN, CDR2 SVGIG (reference sequence). CDR3 length: 15 amino acids. This chain's CDR3 is CAWRAQTGGRTEAFF. CDR3 in DNA: TGTGCCTGGAGAGCCCAAACAGGGGGGCGGACTGAAGCTTTCTTT.

This clone was detected a few times. V gene TRBV14 combines with J gene TRBJ1-1; 7 bases align to TRBD1. The CDR3 is 13 residues long. The V gene end was trimmed by 4 bases and the J gene end by 11 bases; junction bases not matched to a gene: 10. CDR1 and CDR2 (germline): SGHDN, FVKESK. CDR3 DNA: TGTGCCAGCAGCCTGTCGGAGGGGGCCGCCGCTTTCTTT. The encoded protein is CASSLSEGAAAFF.

The chain has TRBV5-1 and TRBJ2-5, with 13 bases matching TRBD2. Germline V gene sequence: CDR1 SGHRS, CDR2 YFSETQ. V lost 4 bases and J lost 5; bases outside the gene matches: 8. The CDR3 length is 16 residues. The CDR3 DNA reads as TGCGCCAGCAGCGTCCTCGGGACTAGCGGGGAGGAGACCCAGTACTTC. Translated, it gives CASSVLGTSGEETQYF. Filled out from reference TRBV5-1 and TRBJ2-5, the complete variable domain reads KAGVTQTPRYLIKTRGQQVTLSCSPISGHRSVSWYQQTPGQGLQFLFEYFSETQRNKGNFPGRFSGRQFSNSRSEMNVSTLELGDSALYLCASSVLGTSGEETQYFGPGTRLLVL.

The chain recombines TRBV6-1 with TRBJ1-1; D is undetermined. Germline CDR1 and CDR2: MNHNS and SASEGT. Trimming removed 3 bases at V and 4 bases at J, with 9 bases between. The CDR3 extends over 13 amino acids. CDR3 sequence: CASSEGLRTEAFF. CDR3 in DNA: TGTGCCAGCAGTGAGGGTCTTCGCACTGAAGCTTTCTTT.

This chain connects TRBV7-6 to TRBJ1-6; no clear D gene. The CDR3 is made up of 13 amino acids. Trimming pared 2 bases from V and 8 bases from J, leaving 7 bases between. Germline CDR1 reads SGHVS; CDR2 reads FNYEAQ. CDR3 bases: TGTGCCAGCAGCTTATGGACTGATTCACCCCTCCACTTT. Encoded protein: CASSLWTDSPLHF. The whole variable domain, filled in from reference TRBV7-6 and TRBJ1-6, reads GAGVSQSPRYKVTKRGQDVALRCDPISGHVSLYWYRQALGQGPEFLTYFNYEAQQDKSGLPNDRFSAERPEGSISTLTIQRTEQRDSAMYRCASSLWTDSPLHFGNGTRLTVT.

V and J are TRBV29-1 and TRBJ1-2; D remains unclear. The V gene's germline CDR1 is SQVTM and CDR2 ANQGSEA. V dropped 3 bases and J dropped 5 bases, with 13 bases sitting between them. The CDR3 extends over 13 amino acids. The CDR3 region has the DNA TGCAGCGTTGAGTCACAGAAGGGATATGGCTACACCTTC. Translation: CSVESQKGYGYTF.

A few counts support this clone. This rearrangement joins TRBV30 to TRBJ1-5; 7 bases agree with TRBD1. Germline lookup yields CDR1 GTSNPN and CDR2 SVGIG (reference sequence). The CDR3 consists of 14 residues. V trimming: 3 bases; J trimming: 6 bases; junction bases outside the gene matches: 8. The CDR3 here is CAWRGRTGGQPQHF. DNA for the CDR3: TGTGCCTGGAGAGGACGGACAGGTGGTCAGCCCCAGCATTTT. The full variable domain, rest sourced from reference TRBV30 and TRBJ1-5, is SQTIHQWPATLVQPVGSPLSLECTVEGTSNPNLYWYRQAAGRGLQLLFYSVGIGQISSEVPQNLSASRPQDRQFILSSKKLLLSDSGFYLCAWRGRTGGQPQHFGDGTRLSIL.